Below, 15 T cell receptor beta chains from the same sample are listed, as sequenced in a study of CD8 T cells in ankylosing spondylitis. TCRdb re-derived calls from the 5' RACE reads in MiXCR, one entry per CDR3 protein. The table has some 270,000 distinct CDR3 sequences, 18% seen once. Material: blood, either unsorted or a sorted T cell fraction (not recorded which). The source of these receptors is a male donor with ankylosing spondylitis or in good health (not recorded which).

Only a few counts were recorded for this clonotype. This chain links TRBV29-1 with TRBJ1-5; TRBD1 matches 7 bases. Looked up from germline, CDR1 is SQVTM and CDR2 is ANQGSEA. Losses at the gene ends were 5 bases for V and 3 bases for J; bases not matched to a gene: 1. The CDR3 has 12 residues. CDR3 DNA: TGCAGCGTTACAGGGGACAATCAGCCCCAGCATTTT. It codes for CSVTGDNQPQHF.

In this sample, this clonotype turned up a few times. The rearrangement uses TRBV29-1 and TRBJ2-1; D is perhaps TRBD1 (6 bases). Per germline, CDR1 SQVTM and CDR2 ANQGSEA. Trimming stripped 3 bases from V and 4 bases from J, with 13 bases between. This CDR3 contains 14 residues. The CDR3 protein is CSVEGDRTYNEQFF. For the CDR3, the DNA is TGCAGCGTTGAGGGCGACAGGACGTACAATGAGCAGTTCTTC.

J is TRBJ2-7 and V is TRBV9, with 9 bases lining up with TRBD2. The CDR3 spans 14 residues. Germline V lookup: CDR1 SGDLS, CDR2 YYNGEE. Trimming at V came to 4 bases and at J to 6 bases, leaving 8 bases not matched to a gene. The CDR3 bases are TGTGCCAGCAGCATCGAAGGGACTAGCTCCGAGCAGTACTTC. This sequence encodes CASSIEGTSSEQYF.

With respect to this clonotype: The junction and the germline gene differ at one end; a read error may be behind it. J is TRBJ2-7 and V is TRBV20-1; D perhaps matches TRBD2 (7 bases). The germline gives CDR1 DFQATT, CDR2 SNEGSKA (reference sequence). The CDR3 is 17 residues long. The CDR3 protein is CCASSLGQGLADYEQYF. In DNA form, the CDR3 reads TGCTGTGCTAGCTCGCTGGGGCAGGGGCTAGCGGACTACGAGCAGTACTTC.

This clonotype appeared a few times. CDR3 region: CASSQLLAGLYNEQFF. The CDR3 nucleotides are TGCGCCAGCAGCCAGTTACTAGCGGGCCTTTACAATGAGCAGTTCTTC. The chain carries TRBV4-1 and TRBJ2-1, with 9 bases lining up with TRBD2. CDR1 and CDR2 (germline): MGHRA, YSYEKL. The V gene end was trimmed by 3 bases and the J gene end by 4 bases; junction bases not matched to a gene: 7. The CDR3 runs to 16 residues.

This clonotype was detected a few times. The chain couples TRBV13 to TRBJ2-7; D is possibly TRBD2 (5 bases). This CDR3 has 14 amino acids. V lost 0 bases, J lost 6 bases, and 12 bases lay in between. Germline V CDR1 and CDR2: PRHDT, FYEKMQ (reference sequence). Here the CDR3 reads CASSLGRLSGEQYF. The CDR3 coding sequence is TGTGCCAGCAGCTTAGGCCGCTTAAGCGGCGAGCAGTACTTC. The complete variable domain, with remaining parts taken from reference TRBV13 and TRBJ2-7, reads AAGVIQSPRHLIKEKRETATLKCYPIPRHDTVYWYQQGPGQDPQFLISFYEKMQSDKGSIPDRFSAQQFSDYHSELNMSSLELGDSALYFCASSLGRLSGEQYFGPGTRLTVT.

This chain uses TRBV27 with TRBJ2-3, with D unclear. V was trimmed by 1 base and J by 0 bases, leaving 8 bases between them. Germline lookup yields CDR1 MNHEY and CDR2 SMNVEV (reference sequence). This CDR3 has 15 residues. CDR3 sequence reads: CASSLFAASTDTQYF. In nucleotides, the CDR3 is TGTGCCAGCAGTTTATTCGCGGCTAGCACAGATACGCAGTATTTT.

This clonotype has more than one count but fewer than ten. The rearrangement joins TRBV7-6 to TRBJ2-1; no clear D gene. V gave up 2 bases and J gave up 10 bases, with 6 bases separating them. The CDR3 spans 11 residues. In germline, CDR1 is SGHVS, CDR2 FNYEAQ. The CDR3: CASSLNQEQFF. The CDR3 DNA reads TGTGCCAGCAGCTTAAACCAGGAGCAGTTCTTC.

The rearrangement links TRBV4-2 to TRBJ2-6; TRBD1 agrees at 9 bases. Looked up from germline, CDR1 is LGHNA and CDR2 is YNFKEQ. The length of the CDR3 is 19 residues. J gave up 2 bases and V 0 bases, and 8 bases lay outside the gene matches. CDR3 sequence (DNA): TGTGCCAGCAGCCAAGATGAGGGGACAGGGATAACTGGGGCCAACGTCCTGACTTTC. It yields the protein CASSQDEGTGITGANVLTF.

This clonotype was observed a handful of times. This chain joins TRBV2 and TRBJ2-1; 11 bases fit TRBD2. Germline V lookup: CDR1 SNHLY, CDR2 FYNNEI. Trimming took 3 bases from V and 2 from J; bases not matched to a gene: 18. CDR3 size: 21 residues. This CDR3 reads CASSDAPGTIAGGPTYNEQFF. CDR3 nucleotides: TGTGCCAGCAGTGACGCCCCCGGGACAATAGCGGGAGGGCCGACCTACAATGAGCAGTTCTTC. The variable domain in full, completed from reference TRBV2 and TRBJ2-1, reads EPEVTQTPSHQVTQMGQEVILRCVPISNHLYFYWYRQILGQKVEFLVSFYNNEISEKSEIFDDQFSVERPDGSNFTLKIRSTKLEDSAMYFCASSDAPGTIAGGPTYNEQFFGPGTRLTVL.

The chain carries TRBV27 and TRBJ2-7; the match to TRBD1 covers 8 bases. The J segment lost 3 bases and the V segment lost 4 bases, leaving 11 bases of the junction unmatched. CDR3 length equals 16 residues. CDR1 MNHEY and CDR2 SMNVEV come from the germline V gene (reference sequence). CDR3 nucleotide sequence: TGTGCCAGCAGTTCCGCCCGCGACAGGGGAAACTACGAGCAGTACTTC. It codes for CASSSARDRGNYEQYF.

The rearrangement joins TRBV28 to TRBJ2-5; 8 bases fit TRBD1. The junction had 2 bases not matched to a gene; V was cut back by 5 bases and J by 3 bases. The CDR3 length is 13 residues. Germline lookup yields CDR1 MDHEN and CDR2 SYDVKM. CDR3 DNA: TGTGCCAGCAGTGCGACAGGGGAAGAGACCCAGTACTTC. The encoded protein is CASSATGEETQYF.

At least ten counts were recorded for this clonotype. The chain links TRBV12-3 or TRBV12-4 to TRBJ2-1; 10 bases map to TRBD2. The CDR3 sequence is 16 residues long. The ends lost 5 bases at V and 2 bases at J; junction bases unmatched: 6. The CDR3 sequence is CASSAGLAETYNEQFF. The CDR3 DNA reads TGTGCCAGCAGTGCCGGACTAGCGGAAACCTACAATGAGCAGTTCTTC.

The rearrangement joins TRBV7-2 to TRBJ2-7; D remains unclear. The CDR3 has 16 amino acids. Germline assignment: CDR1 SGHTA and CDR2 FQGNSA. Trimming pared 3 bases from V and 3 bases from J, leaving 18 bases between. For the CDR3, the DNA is TGTGCCAGCAGCTTTAGACCACCGCATGCGCTCTACGAGCAGTACTTC. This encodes CASSFRPPHALYEQYF. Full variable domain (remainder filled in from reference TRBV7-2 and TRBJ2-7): GAGVSQSPSNKVTEKGKDVELRCDPISGHTALYWYRQSLGQGLEFLIYFQGNSAPDKSGLPSDRFSAERTGGSVSTLTIQRTQQEDSAVYLCASSFRPPHALYEQYFGPGTRLTVT.

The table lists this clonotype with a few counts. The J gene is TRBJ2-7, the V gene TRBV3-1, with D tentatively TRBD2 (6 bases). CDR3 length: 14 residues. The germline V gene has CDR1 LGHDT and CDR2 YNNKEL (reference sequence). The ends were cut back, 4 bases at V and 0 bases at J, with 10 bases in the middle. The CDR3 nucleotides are TGTGCCAGCAGCCGAGCGGGTAGCTCCTACGAGCAGTACTTC. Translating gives CASSRAGSSYEQYF.